The source of this TCR beta chain is a study of T-cell reconstitution after alpha-beta-depleted transplantation in children. This clonotype was picked up a small number of times. This CDR3 spans 16 amino acids. The V gene lost 3 bases and the J gene lost 2 bases, with 12 bases spanning the gap. Germline lookup yields CDR1 KGHDR and CDR2 SFDVKD. Unique molecular identifiers were incorporated into the prepared TCRbeta library. TCRdb independently ran MiXCR on the PCR reads; one entry per CDR3 protein. The table records about 540,000 distinct CDR3 sequences, about 18% of them present only once. This TCR was sampled from a human donor who donated a stem cell graft to a child with acute lymphoblastic leukemia. This sequence joins TRBV24-1 and TRBJ2-2, with D perhaps matching TRBD1 (6 bases). Sequenced material: PBMCs from the stem cell graft donor, taken from the stem cell graft. This CDR3 reads CATSDRTAKNTGELFF. DNA for the CDR3: TGTGCCACCAGTGATAGGACAGCGAAAAACACCGGGGAGCTGTTTTTT.